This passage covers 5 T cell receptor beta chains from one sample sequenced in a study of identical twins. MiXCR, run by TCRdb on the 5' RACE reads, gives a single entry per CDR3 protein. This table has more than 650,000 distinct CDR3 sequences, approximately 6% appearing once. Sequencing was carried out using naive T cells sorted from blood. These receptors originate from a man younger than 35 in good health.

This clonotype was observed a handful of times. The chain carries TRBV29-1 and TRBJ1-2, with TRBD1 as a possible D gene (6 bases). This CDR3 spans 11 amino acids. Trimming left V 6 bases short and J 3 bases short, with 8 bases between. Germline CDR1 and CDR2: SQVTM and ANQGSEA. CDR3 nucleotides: TGCAGCGTAAACAGGGACTATGGCTACACCTTC. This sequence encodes CSVNRDYGYTF.

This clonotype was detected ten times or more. The CDR3 region has the DNA TGTGCCACCAGCGCTCGAATTCCGAGCTCCTACAATGAGCAGTTCTTC. It codes for CATSARIPSSYNEQFF. This chain uses TRBV15 with TRBJ2-1; D unresolved. CDR1 and CDR2 from the germline V gene are LNHNV and YYDKDF (reference sequence). Trimming pared 5 bases from V and 0 bases from J, leaving 14 bases between. The CDR3 runs to 16 residues.

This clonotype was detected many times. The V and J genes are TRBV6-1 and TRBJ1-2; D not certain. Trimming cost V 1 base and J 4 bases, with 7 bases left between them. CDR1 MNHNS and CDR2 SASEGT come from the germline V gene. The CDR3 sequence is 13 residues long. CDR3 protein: CASSEGASYGYTF. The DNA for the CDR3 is TGTGCCAGCAGTGAAGGGGCGAGCTATGGCTACACCTTC.

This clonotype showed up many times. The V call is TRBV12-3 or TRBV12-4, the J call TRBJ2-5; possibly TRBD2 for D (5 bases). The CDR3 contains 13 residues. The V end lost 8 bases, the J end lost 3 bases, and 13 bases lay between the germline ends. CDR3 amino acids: CASRLPGEETQYF. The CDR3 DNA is TGTGCCAGCCGACTACCTGGGGAAGAGACCCAGTACTTC.

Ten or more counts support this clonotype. CDR3 DNA: TGCAGCGTTGTCGGGTTGGACACCATATATTTT. This encodes CSVVGLDTIYF. The chain combines TRBV29-1 with TRBJ1-3; no clear D. The CDR3 runs 11 residues. The germline V gene encodes CDR1 SQVTM and CDR2 ANQGSEA. V shed 4 bases and J shed 8 bases, with 9 bases lying between them. The whole variable domain, remainder taken from reference TRBV29-1 and TRBJ1-3, is SAVISQKPSRDICQRGTSLTIQCQVDSQVTMMFWYRQQPGQSLTLIATANQGSEATYESGFVIDKFPISRPNLTFSTLTVSNMSPEDSSIYLCSVVGLDTIYFGEGSWLTVV.